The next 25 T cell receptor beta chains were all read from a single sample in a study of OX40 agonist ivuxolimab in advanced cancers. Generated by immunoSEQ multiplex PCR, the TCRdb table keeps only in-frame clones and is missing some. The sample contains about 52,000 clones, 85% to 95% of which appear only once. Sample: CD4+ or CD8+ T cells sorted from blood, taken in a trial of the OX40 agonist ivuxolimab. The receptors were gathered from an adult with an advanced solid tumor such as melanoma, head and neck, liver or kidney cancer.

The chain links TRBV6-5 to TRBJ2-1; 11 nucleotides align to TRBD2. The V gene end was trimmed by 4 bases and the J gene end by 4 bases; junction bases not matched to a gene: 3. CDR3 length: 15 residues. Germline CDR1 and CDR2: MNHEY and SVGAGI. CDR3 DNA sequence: TGTGCCAGCAGTTTCCTAGCGGGGGGTTACAATGAGCAGTTCTTC. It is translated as CASSFLAGGYNEQFF.

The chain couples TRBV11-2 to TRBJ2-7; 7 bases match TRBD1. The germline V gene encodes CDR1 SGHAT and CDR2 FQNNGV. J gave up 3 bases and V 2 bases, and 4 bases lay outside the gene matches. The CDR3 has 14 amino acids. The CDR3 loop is CASSLPGQNYEQYF. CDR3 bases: TGTGCCAGCAGCTTACCGGGACAGAACTACGAGCAGTACTTC.

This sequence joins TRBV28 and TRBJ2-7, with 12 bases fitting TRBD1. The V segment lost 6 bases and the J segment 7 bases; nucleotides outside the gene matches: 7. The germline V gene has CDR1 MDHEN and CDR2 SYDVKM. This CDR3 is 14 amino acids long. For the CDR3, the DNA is TGTGCCAGCAGCGGGGGACAGGGGGCGCGAGAGCAGTACTTC. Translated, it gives CASSGGQGAREQYF.

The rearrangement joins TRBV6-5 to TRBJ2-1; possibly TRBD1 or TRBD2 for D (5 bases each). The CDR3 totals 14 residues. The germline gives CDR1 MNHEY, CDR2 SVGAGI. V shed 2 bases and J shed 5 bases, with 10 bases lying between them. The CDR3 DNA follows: TGTGCCAGCAGTTACCTACCGGGACACAATGAGCAGTTCTTC. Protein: CASSYLPGHNEQFF.

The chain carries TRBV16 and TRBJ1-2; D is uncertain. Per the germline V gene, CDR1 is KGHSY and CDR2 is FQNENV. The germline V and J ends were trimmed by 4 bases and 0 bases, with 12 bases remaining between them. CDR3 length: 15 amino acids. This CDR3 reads CASSPEASANYGYTF. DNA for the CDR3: TGTGCCAGCAGCCCAGAAGCGTCGGCTAACTATGGCTACACCTTC.

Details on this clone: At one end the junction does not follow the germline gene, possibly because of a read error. This CDR3 is CASRSGTRNAGELFF. The CDR3 DNA sequence: TGCGCCAGCAGATCCGGGACAAGGAACGCCGGGGAGCTGTTTTTT. The V call is TRBV4-1, the J call TRBJ2-2, with a tentative D call TRBD1 (6 bases). This CDR3 has 15 amino acids. CDR1 and CDR2 (germline): MGHRA, YSYEKL.

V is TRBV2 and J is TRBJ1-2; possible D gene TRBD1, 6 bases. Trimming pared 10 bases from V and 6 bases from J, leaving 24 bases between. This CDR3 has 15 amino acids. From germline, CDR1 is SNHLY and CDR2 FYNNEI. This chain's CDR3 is CAKAAPTGRGNGYTF. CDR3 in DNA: TGTGCCAAAGCTGCCCCCACAGGGCGAGGGAATGGCTACACCTTC.

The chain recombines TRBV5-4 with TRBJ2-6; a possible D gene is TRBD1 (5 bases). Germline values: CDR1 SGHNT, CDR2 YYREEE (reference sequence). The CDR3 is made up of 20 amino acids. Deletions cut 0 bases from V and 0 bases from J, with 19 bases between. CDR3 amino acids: CASSLAAVRDRSSGANVLTF. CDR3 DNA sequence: TGTGCCAGCAGCTTGGCCGCGGTCAGGGATAGATCCTCTGGGGCCAACGTCCTGACTTTC.

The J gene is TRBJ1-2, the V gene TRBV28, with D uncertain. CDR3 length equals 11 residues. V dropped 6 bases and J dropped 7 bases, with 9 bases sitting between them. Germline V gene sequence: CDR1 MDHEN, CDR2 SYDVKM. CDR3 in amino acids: CASRDMGGYTF. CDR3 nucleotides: TGTGCCAGCAGAGATATGGGTGGCTACACCTTC.

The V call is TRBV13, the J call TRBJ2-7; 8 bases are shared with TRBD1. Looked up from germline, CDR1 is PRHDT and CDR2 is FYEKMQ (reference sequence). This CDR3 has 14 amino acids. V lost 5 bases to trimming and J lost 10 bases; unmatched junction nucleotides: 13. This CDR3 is CASSPQTGVDFQYF. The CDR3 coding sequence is TGTGCCAGCAGCCCCCAGACAGGGGTAGATTTTCAGTACTTC. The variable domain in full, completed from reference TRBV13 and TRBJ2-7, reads AAGVIQSPRHLIKEKRETATLKCYPIPRHDTVYWYQQGPGQDPQFLISFYEKMQSDKGSIPDRFSAQQFSDYHSELNMSSLELGDSALYFCASSPQTGVDFQYFGPGTRLTVT.

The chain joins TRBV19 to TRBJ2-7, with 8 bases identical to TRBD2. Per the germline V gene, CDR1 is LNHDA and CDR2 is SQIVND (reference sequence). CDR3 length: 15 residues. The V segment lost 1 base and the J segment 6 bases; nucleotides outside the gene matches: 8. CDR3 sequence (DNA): TGTGCCAGTAGTATAGCGGGAGGGCCTGTAGGCGAGCAGTACTTC. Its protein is CASSIAGGPVGEQYF. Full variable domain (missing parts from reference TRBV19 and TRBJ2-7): DGGITQSPKYLFRKEGQNVTLSCEQNLNHDAMYWYRQDPGQGLRLIYYSQIVNDFQKGDIAEGYSVSREKKESFPLTVTSAQKNPTAFYLCASSIAGGPVGEQYFGPGTRLTVT.

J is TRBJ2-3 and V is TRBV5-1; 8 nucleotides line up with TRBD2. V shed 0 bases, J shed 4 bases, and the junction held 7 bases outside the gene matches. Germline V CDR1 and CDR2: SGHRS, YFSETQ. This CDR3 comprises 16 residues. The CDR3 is CASSLDPGGPPDTQYF. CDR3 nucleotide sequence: TGCGCCAGCAGCTTGGACCCGGGAGGGCCCCCAGATACGCAGTATTTT.

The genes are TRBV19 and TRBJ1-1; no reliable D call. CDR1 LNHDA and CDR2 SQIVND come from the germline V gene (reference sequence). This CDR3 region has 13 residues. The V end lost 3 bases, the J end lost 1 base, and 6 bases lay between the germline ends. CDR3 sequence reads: CASSIARNTEAFF. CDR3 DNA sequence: TGTGCCAGTAGTATTGCCAGGAACACTGAAGCTTTCTTT.

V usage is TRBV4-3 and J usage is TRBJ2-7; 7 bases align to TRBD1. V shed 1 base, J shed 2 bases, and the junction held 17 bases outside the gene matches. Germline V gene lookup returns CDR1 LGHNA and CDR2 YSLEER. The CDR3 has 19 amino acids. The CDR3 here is CASSQGPGTAEITTYEQYF. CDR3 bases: TGCGCCAGCAGCCAAGGCCCCGGGACAGCAGAAATAACTACCTACGAGCAGTACTTC.

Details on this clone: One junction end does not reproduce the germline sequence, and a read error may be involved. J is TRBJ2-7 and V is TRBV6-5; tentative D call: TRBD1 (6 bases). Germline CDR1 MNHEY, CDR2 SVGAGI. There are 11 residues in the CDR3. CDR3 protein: CAISEGGEQYF. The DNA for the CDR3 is TGTGCCATCAGTGAAGGGGGCGAGCAGTACTTC.

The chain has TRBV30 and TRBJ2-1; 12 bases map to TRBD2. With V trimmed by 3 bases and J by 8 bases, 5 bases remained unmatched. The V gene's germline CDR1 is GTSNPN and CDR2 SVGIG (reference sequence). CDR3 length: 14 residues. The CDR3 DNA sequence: TGTGCCTGGAGCGGACTAGCGGGAATCTATGAGCAGTTCTTC. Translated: CAWSGLAGIYEQFF.

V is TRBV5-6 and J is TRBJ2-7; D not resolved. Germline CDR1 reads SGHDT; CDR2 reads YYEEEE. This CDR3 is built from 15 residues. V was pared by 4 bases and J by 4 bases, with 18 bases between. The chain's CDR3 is CASSPPGVGLYEQYF. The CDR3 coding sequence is TGTGCCAGCAGCCCCCCCGGAGTGGGCTTGTACGAGCAGTACTTC.

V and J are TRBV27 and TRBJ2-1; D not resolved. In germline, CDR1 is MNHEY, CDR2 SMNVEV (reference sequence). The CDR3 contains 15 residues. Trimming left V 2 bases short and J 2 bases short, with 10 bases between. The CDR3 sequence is CASSLQLYPYNEQFF. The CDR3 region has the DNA TGTGCCAGCAGTTTACAGCTCTACCCCTACAATGAGCAGTTCTTC.

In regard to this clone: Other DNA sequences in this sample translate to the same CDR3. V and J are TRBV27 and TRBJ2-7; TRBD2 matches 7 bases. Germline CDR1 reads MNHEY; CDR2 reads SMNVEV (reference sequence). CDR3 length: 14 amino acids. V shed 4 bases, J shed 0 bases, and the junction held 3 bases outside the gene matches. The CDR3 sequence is CASSSSGPSYEQYF. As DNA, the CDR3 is TGTGCCAGCAGTTCTAGCGGTCCCTCCTACGAGCAGTACTTC.

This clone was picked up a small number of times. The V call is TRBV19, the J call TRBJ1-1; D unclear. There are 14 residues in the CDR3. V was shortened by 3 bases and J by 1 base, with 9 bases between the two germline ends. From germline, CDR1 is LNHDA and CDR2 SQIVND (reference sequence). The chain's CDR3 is CASSMGNENTEAFF. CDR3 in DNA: TGTGCCAGTAGTATGGGCAACGAGAACACTGAAGCTTTCTTT.

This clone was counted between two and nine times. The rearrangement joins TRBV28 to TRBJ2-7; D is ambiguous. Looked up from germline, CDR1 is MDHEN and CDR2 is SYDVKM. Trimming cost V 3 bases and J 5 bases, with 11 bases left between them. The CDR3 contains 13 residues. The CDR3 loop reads CASSLISGDEQYF. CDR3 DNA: TGTGCCAGCAGTTTGATATCGGGCGACGAGCAGTACTTC.

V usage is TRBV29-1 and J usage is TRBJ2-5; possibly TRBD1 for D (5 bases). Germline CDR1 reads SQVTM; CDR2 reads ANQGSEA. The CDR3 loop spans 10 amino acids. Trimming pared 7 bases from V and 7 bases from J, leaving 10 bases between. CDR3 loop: CSAQRGTQYF. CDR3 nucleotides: TGCAGCGCCCAAAGGGGGACCCAGTACTTC.

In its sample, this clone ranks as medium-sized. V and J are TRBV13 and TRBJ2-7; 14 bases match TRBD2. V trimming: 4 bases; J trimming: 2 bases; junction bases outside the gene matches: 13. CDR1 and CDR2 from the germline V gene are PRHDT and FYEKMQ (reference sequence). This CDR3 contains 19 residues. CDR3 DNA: TGTGCCAGCAGCTCCCGACAGGGACTAGCGGGAGCGTCCACCTACGAGCAGTACTTC. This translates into CASSSRQGLAGASTYEQYF. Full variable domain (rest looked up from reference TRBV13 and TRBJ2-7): AAGVIQSPRHLIKEKRETATLKCYPIPRHDTVYWYQQGPGQDPQFLISFYEKMQSDKGSIPDRFSAQQFSDYHSELNMSSLELGDSALYFCASSSRQGLAGASTYEQYFGPGTRLTVT.

The CDR3 region has the DNA TGTGCCAGTAGGGAGAGCTGGGCGTCCTACAATGAGCAGTTCTTC. It encodes CASRESWASYNEQFF. The chain uses TRBV19 and TRBJ2-1, with D unresolved. CDR1 is LNHDA, CDR2 SQIVND, per germline (reference sequence). CDR3 length equals 15 residues. The V end was cut by 6 bases, the J end by 1 base, with 13 bases between.

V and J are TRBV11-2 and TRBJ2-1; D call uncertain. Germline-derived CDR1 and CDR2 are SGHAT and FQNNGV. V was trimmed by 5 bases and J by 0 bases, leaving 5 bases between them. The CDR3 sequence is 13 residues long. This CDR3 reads CASSEASYNEQFF. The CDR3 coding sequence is TGTGCCAGCAGCGAGGCCTCCTACAATGAGCAGTTCTTC.